The 8 T cell receptor beta chains presented below share a single source sample, sequenced in a study of T cells in Graves' hyperthyroidism and ophthalmopathy. What was amplified from RNA transcripts were TCR beta CDR3 regions. Using the HTBI primer set, a first-round RT-PCR was run on the TCR CDR3. A single record per CDR3 protein comes from TCRdb applying MiXCR to the multiplex PCR reads. The sample consists of hundreds of thousands of distinct CDR3 sequences, roughly 20% of them appearing once. The sequenced sample was blood. The receptors were gathered from a man younger than 40 with Graves' ophthalmopathy.

This clonotype was seen a handful of times. The chain recombines TRBV27 with TRBJ2-1; 10 nucleotides agree with TRBD1. The CDR3 is 18 amino acids. Germline V gene sequence: CDR1 MNHEY, CDR2 SMNVEV (reference sequence). The V and J ends lost 7 bases and 6 bases, in that order; junction bases with no gene match: 18. The CDR3 here is CASNLLFHPGQGFNEQFF. Written as DNA, the CDR3 is TGTGCCAGCAACCTATTATTCCATCCGGGACAGGGGTTCAATGAGCAGTTCTTC.

This clonotype was detected many times. V usage is TRBV20-1 and J usage is TRBJ1-2; D is perhaps TRBD1 (5 bases). CDR3 length: 11 amino acids. Germline loops: CDR1 DFQATT, CDR2 SNEGSKA (reference sequence). V lost 3 bases and J lost 7, with 9 bases in between. CDR3 DNA: TGCAGTGCTAGTCAGGGCCCTGGCTACACCTTC. Translation: CSASQGPGYTF.

This clonotype was recorded many times. J is TRBJ2-3 and V is TRBV12-3 or TRBV12-4; 9 bases map to TRBD2. Losses at the gene ends were 5 bases for V and 1 base for J; bases not matched to a gene: 4. This CDR3 comprises 15 residues. The CDR3: CASSVGLARTDTQYF. The CDR3, as DNA: TGTGCCAGCAGTGTGGGACTAGCCCGCACAGATACGCAGTATTTT.

The V and J genes are TRBV18 and TRBJ2-3, with D tentatively TRBD2 (5 bases). The CDR3 is 14 residues long. Germline lookup yields CDR1 KGHSH and CDR2 LQKENI. V was clipped by 6 bases and J by 2 bases, with 12 bases between them. The CDR3 here is CASSPGSATDTQYF. The CDR3 DNA reads TGTGCCAGCTCCCCTGGTAGCGCCACAGATACGCAGTATTTT.

This chain joins TRBV28 and TRBJ1-1; D gene ambiguous. V was trimmed by 2 bases and J by 11 bases, leaving 12 bases between them. The CDR3 is 12 amino acids. Per the germline V gene, CDR1 is MDHEN and CDR2 is SYDVKM. CDR3 loop: CASSLSPREAFF. The CDR3 region has the DNA TGTGCCAGCAGTTTAAGCCCTAGAGAGGCTTTCTTT.

This clonotype was counted only a few times. This chain uses TRBV30 with TRBJ2-3; no definite D call. Germline CDR1 GTSNPN, CDR2 SVGIG (reference sequence). V was shortened by 8 bases and J by 4 bases, with 10 bases between the two germline ends. This CDR3 spans 11 amino acids. The CDR3 region is CAAADPDTQYF. The CDR3, as DNA: TGTGCCGCTGCGGACCCAGATACGCAGTATTTT.

This clonotype appeared a few times. The rearrangement links TRBV2 to TRBJ1-2, with 8 bases fitting TRBD1. This CDR3 region has 17 residues. The germline CDR1 and CDR2 sequences are SNHLY and FYNNEI. With 1 base clipped from V and 5 bases from J, the junction kept 12 bases outside the gene matches. In DNA form, the CDR3 reads TGTGCCAGCAGTGAAGAAGGGAGCAGGGGGCTAGGATATGGCTACACCTTC. Its translation is CASSEEGSRGLGYGYTF.

As concerns this clonotype: At one end, the junction sequence differs from germline, possibly due to a read error. The rearrangement uses TRBV7-7 and TRBJ2-2; D ambiguous. Germline V CDR1 and CDR2: SSHAT, FNYEAQ (reference sequence). The CDR3 covers 13 residues. The CDR3 here is CASSSTRTGELFF. The CDR3, as DNA: TGTGCTAGCAGTTCGACAAGAACCGGGGAGCTGTTTTTT. Full variable domain (outside the CDR3, taken from reference TRBV7-7 and TRBJ2-2): GAGVSQSPRYKVTKRGQDVTLRCDPISSHATLYWYQQALGQGPEFLTYFNYEAQPDKSGLPSDRFSAERPEGSISTLTIQRTEQRDSAMYRCASSSTRTGELFFGEGSRLTVL.